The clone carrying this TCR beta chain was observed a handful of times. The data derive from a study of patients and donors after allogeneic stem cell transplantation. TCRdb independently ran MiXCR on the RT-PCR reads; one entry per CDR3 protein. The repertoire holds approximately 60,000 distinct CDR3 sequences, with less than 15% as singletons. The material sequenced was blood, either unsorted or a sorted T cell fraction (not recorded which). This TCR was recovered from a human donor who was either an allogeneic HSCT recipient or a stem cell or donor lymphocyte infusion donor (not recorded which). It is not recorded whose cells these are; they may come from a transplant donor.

The CDR3 loop reads CASSLAGQQETQYF. In nucleotides, the CDR3 is TGTGCCAGCAGCTTAGCGGGACAGCAAGAGACCCAGTACTTC. V usage is TRBV7-9 and J usage is TRBJ2-5, with 7 bases identical to TRBD1. The V gene end was trimmed by 0 bases and the J gene end by 2 bases; junction bases not matched to a gene: 0. CDR1 is SEHNR and CDR2 is FQNEAQ in the germline V gene (reference sequence). This CDR3 is 14 amino acids long.